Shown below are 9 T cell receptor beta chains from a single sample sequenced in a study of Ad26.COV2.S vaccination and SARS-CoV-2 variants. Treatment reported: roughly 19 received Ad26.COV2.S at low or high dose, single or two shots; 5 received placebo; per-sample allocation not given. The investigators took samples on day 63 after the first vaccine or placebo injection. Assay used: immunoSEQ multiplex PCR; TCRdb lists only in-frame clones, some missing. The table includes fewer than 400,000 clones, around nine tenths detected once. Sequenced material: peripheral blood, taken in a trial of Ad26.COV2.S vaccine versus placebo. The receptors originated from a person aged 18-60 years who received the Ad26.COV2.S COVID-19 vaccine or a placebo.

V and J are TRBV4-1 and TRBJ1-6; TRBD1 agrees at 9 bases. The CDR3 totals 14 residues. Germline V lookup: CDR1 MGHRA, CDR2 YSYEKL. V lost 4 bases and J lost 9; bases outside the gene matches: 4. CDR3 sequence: CASSRTGETSPLHF. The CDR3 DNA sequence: TGCGCCAGCAGCCGGACAGGGGAAACTTCACCCCTCCACTTT.

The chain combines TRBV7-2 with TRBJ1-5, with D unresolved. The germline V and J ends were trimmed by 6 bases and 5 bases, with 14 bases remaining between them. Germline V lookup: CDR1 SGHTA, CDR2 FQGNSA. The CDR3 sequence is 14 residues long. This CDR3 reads CASRLNAGDQPQHF. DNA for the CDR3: TGTGCCAGCAGATTAAATGCAGGTGATCAGCCCCAGCATTTT.

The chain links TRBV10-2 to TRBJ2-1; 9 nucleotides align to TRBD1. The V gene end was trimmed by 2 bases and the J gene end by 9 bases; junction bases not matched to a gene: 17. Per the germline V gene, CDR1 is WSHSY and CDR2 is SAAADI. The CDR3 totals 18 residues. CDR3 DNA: TGCGCCAGCAGTGAGATGACTGGTTTACAGGGGGCCGTAGGTGAGCAGTTCTTC. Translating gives CASSEMTGLQGAVGEQFF.

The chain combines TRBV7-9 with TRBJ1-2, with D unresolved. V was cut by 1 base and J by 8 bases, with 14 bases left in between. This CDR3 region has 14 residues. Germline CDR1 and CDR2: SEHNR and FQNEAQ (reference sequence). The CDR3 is CASSLGVVGSGYTF. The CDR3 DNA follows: TGTGCCAGCAGCTTAGGGGTGGTGGGATCCGGCTACACCTTC.

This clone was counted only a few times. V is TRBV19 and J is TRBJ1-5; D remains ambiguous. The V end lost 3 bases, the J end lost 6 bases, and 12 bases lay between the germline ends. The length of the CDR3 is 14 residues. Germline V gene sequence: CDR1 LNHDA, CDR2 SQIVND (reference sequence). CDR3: CASSILELSQPQHF. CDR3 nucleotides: TGTGCCAGTAGTATCTTAGAGTTGAGTCAGCCCCAGCATTTT.

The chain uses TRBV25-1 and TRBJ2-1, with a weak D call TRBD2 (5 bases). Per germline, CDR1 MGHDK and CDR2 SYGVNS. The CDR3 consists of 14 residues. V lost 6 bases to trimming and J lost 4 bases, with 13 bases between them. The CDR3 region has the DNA TGTGCCAGCAGCGAGCGGTTAAGATACAATGAGCAGTTCTTC. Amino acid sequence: CASSERLRYNEQFF. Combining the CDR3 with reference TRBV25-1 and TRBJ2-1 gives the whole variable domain EADIYQTPRYLVIGTGKKITLECSQTMGHDKMYWYQQDPGMELHLIHYSYGVNSTEKGDLSSESTVSRIRTEHFPLTLESARPSHTSQYLCASSERLRYNEQFFGPGTRLTVL.

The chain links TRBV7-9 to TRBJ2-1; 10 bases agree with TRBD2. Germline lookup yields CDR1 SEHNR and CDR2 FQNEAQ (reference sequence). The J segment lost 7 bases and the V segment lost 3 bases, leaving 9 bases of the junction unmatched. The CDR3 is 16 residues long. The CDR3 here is CASSFLLAGANNEQFF. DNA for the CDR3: TGTGCCAGCAGCTTTCTTCTAGCGGGGGCGAATAATGAGCAGTTCTTC.

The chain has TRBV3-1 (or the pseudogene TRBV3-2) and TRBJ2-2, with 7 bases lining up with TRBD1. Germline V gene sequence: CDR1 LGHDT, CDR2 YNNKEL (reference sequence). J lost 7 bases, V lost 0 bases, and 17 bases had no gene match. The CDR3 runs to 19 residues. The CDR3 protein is CASSQDVACDRVIGGELFF. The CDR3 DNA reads TGTGCCAGCAGCCAAGATGTCGCGTGTGACAGGGTAATCGGCGGGGAGCTGTTTTTT.

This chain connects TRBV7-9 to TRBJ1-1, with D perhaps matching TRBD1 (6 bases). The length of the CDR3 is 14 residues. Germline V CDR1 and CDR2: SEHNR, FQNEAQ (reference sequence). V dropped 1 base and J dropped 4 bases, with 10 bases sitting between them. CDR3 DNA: TGTGCCAGCAGCTTAGGGGGGGCGAGCACTGAAGCTTTCTTT. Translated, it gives CASSLGGASTEAFF.